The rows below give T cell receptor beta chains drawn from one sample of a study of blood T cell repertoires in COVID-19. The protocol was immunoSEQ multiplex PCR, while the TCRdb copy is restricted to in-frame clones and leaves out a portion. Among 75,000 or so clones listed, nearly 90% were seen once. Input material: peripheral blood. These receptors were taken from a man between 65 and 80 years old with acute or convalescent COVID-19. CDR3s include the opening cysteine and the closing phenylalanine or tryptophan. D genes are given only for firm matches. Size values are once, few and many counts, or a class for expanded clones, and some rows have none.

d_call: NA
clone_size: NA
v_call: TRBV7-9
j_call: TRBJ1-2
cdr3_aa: CASSFGLPNDYGYTF
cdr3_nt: TGTGCCAGCAGCTTCGGTCTTCCTAACGACTATGGCTACACCTTC

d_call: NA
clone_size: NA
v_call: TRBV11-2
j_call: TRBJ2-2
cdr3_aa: CASSYVEGVGELFF
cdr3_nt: TGTGCCAGCAGCTACGTAGAAGGAGTCGGGGAGCTGTTTTTT

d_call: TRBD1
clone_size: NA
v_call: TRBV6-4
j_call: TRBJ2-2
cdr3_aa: CASSPQGAVGELFF
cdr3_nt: TGTGCCAGCAGCCCACAGGGGGCTGTCGGGGAGCTGTTTTTT

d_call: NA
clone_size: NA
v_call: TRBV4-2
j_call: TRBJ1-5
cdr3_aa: CASSQQGRASNQPQHF
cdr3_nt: TGTGCCAGCAGCCAGCAGGGTAGAGCGTCCAATCAGCCCCAGCATTTT

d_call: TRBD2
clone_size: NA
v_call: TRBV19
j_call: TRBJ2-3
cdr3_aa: CASTLLAGAADTQYF
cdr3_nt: TGTGCCAGTACCCTACTAGCGGGAGCCGCAGATACGCAGTATTTT

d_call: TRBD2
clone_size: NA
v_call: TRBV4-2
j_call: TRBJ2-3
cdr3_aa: CASSQTGTSIYTQYF
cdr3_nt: TGTGCCAGCAGCCAAACCGGGACTAGCATATATACGCAGTATTTT

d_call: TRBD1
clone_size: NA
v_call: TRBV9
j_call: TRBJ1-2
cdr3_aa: CASSVAGGAGYGYTF
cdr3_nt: TGTGCCAGCAGCGTGGCAGGGGGCGCGGGCTATGGCTACACCTTC

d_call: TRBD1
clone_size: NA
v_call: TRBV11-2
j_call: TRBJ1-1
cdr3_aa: CASSLKQGQGTEAFF
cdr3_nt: TGTGCCAGCAGCCTAAAACAGGGGCAGGGCACTGAAGCTTTCTTT

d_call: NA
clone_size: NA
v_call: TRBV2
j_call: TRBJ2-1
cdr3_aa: CASTEYNEQFF
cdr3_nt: TGTGCCAGCACGGAGTACAATGAGCAGTTCTTC

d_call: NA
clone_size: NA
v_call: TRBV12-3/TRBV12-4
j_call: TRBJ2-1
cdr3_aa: CASSGLPGEQFF
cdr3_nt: TGTGCCAGCAGTGGACTTCCGGGTGAGCAGTTCTTC

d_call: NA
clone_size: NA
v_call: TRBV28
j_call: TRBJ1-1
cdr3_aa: CASSMKNTRIGLWNTEAFF
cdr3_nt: TGTGCCAGCAGTATGAAGAATACCAGGATCGGTTTGTGGAACACTGAAGCTTTCTTT

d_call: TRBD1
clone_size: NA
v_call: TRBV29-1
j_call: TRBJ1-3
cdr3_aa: CSVLDRGWNTIYF
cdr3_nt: TGCAGCGTCCTGGACAGGGGATGGAACACCATATATTTT

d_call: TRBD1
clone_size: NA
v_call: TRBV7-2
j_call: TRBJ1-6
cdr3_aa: CASSQDRGRNSPLHF
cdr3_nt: TGTGCCAGCAGCCAGGACAGGGGACGGAATTCACCCCTCCACTTT

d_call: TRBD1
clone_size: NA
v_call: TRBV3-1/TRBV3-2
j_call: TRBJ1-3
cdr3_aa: CASSHRLDRGPGNTIYF
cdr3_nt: TGTGCCAGCAGCCACCGCCTAGACAGGGGGCCTGGAAACACCATATATTTT

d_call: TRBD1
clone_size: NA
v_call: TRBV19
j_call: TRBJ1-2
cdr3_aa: CASSYRDSRGYTF
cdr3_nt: TGTGCCAGTAGCTACCGGGACAGTAGGGGCTACACCTTC

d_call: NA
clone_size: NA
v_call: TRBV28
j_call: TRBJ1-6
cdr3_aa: CASNPGLANSPLHF
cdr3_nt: TGTGCCAGCAATCCGGGGTTGGCTAATTCACCCCTCCACTTT

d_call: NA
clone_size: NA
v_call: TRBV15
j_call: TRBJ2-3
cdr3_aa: CATSPGGAHTTQYF
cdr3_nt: TGTGCCACCAGTCCCGGAGGGGCCCACACTACGCAGTATTTT

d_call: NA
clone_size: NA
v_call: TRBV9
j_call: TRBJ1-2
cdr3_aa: CASSPSSGGGGDGYTF
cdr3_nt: TGTGCCAGCAGCCCTTCCTCGGGAGGGGGTGGCGATGGCTACACCTTC

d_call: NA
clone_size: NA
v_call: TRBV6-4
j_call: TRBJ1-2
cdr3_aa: CASRWWGRRAYGYTF
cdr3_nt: TGTGCCAGCAGGTGGTGGGGACGGAGGGCCTATGGCTACACCTTC

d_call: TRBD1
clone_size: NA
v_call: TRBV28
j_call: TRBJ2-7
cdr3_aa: CASSFGQGSSSYEQYF
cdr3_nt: TGTGCCAGCAGTTTCGGACAGGGGTCAAGCTCCTACGAGCAGTACTTC

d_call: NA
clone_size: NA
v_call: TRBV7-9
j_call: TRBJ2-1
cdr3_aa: CASSLLGSGSYNEQFF
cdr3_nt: TGTGCCAGCAGCCTGCTGGGGAGCGGCTCCTACAATGAGCAGTTCTTC

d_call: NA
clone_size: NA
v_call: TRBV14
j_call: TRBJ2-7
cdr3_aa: CASSQGLGGGSSYEQYF
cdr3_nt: TGTGCCAGCAGCCAAGGGCTGGGAGGGGGAAGCTCCTACGAGCAGTACTTC

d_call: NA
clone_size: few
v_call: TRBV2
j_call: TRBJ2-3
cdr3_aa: CASSFSADTQYF
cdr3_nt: TGTGCCAGCAGCTTCTCTGCAGATACGCAGTATTTT

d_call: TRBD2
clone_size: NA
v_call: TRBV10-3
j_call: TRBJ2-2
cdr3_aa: CAISGTSENTGELFF
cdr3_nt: TGTGCCATCAGCGGGACTAGCGAGAACACCGGGGAGCTGTTTTTT

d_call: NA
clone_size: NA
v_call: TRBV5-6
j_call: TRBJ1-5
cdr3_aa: CASSYRPDFNQPQHF
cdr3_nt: TGTGCCAGCAGCTACAGGCCGGATTTCAATCAGCCCCAGCATTTT

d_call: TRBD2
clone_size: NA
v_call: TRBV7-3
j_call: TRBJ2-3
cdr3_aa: CASSQSGGHDTQYF
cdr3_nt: TGTGCCAGCAGCCAGAGCGGGGGCCACGATACGCAGTATTTT

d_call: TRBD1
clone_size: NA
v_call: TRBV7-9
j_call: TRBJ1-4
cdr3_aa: CASSTLGQGRNEKLFF
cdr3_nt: TGTGCCAGCAGCACACTGGGACAGGGGAGGAATGAAAAACTGTTTTTT

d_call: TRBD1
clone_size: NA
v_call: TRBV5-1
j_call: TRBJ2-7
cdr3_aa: CASSEGQGAYEQYF
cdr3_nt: TGCGCCAGCAGCGAGGGACAGGGGGCCTACGAGCAGTACTTC

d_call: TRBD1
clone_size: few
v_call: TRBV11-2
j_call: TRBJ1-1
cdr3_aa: CASSLGFQGGNTEAFF
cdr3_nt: TGTGCCAGCAGCCTAGGATTTCAGGGGGGGAACACTGAAGCTTTCTTT

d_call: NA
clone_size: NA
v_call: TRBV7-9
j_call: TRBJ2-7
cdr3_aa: CASTPTRGGTSQSYEQYF
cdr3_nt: TGTGCCAGCACACCAACAAGGGGGGGCACTAGCCAATCCTACGAGCAGTACTTC

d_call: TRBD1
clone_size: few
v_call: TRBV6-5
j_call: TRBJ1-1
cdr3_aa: CASSSGTGTAFF
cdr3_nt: TGTGCCAGCAGCTCCGGGACAGGGACGGCTTTCTTT

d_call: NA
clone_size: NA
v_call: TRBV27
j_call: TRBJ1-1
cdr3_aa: CASRRTVNTEAFF
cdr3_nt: TGTGCCAGCAGACGGACAGTGAACACTGAAGCTTTCTTT

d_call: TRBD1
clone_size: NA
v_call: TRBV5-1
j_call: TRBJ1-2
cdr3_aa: CASSLRTGGVPGYTF
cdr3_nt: TGCGCCAGCAGCTTGCGGACAGGGGGCGTTCCTGGCTACACCTTC

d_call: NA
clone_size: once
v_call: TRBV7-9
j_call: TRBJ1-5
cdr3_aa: CASSLATGRGNQPQHF
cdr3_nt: TGTGCCAGCAGCTTAGCGACAGGTAGGGGCAATCAGCCCCAGCATTTT

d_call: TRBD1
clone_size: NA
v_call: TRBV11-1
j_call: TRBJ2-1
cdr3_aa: CASSLTGTASNEQFF
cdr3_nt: TGTGCCAGCAGCTTAACCGGGACAGCCAGCAATGAGCAGTTCTTC

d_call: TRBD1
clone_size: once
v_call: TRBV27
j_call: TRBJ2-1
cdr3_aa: CASSLWDREYEQFF
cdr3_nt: TGTGCCAGCAGCTTGTGGGACAGGGAGTATGAGCAGTTCTTC

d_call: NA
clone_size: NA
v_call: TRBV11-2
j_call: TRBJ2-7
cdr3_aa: CASSSAYEQYF
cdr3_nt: TGTGCCAGCAGCTCCGCGTACGAGCAGTACTTC

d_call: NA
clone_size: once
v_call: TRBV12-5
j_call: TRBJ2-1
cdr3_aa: CASGLNIGPTKDWANEQFF
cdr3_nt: TGTGCTAGTGGTTTAAATATCGGGCCAACAAAGGACTGGGCCAATGAGCAGTTCTTC

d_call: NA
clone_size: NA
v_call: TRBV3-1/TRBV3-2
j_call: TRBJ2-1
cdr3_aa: CASRRVEGREQFF
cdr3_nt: TGTGCCAGCAGACGGGTGGAGGGGCGTGAGCAGTTCTTC

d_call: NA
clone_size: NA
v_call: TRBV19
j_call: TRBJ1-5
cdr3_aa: CASSTTANQPQHF
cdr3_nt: TGTGCCAGTAGTACGACAGCTAATCAGCCCCAGCATTTT

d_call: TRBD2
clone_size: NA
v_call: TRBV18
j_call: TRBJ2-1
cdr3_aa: CASSPPASGRYNEQFF
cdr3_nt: TGTGCCAGCTCACCACCGGCTAGCGGTCGGTACAATGAGCAGTTCTTC

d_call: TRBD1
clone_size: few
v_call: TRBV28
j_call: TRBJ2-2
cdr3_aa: CASSLEQGANTGELFF
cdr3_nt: TGTGCCAGCAGTTTAGAACAGGGGGCCAACACCGGGGAGCTGTTTTTT

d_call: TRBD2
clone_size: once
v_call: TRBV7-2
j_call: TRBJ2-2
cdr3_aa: CASSLVGGLAGLNTGELFF
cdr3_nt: TGTGCCAGCAGCTTAGTGGGGGGACTAGCGGGACTTAACACCGGGGAGCTGTTTTTT

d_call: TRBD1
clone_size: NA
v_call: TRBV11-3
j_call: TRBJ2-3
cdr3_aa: CASRSSTGTVDTDTQYF
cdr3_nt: TGTGCCAGCAGAAGTAGTACCGGGACAGTAGACACAGATACGCAGTATTTT

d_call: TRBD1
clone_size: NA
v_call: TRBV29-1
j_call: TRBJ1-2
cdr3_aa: CSVEDQDRVARYTF
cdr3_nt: TGCAGCGTTGAAGATCAGGACAGGGTGGCACGCTACACCTTC

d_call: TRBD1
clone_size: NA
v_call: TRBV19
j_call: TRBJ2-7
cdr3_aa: CASSPDRDGEQYF
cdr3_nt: TGTGCCAGTAGCCCAGACAGGGACGGCGAGCAGTACTTC

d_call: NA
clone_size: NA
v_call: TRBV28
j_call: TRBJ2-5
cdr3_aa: CASSELDRNQETQYF
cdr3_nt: TGTGCCAGCAGTGAGCTAGACAGAAACCAAGAGACCCAGTACTTC

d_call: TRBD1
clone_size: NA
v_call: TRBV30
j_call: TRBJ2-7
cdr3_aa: CAWSTGGPYEQYF
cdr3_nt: TGTGCCTGGAGTACAGGGGGCCCCTACGAGCAGTACTTC

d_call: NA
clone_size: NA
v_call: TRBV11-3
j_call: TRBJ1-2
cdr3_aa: CASSSQDRGNSLNYGYTF
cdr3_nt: TGTGCCAGCAGCTCCCAGGATCGGGGAAACAGTCTTAACTATGGCTACACCTTC

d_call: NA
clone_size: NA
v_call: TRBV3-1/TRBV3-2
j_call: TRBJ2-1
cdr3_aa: CASSQKTVNNEQFF
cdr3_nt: TGTGCCAGCAGCCAAAAGACAGTTAACAATGAGCAGTTCTTC